The source of this T cell receptor beta chain is a study of early T cells in non-severe SARS-CoV-2 infection (dated by TCRdb to the early 2020s). As for the study more broadly: Because TCR sequencing was done on bulk RNA from unsorted whole blood, the alpha and beta chains could not be paired.

A case-control design nested within a healthcare worker cohort in London, UK, was used, with weekly nasopharyngeal swab PCR tests and blood sampling performed. Healthcare workers were recruited during the week of the UK lockdown, between 23 and 31 March 2020, and followed weekly for up to roughly 15 weeks. Spanning cysteine to phenylalanine, the CDR3 consists of 14 amino acids. Only the CDR3 part of the read is kept: 42 bases, read in frame from the first base. The germline V gene supplies CDR1 SQVTM and CDR2 ANQGSEA. V is cut by 4 bases and J by 2 bases, and the space between the germline ends is 14 bases. Summary of the overall study and its limitations: VDJdb matching was skewed toward anti-spike CD8 responses and likely underestimated virus-specific expansions by missing private and CD4 specificities.

Libraries were made using 5' RACE. TCRdb lists the instrument as NextSeq 500. In the TCR library protocol, unique molecular identifiers were attached to individual cDNA molecules to correct for PCR bias and sequencing error. Sequencing covered both TCR alpha and beta chains, and within each sample the abundances of alpha and beta sequences were tightly co-correlated. As for the original processing: V gene, J gene and CDR3 annotation of TCR sequences was performed with Decombinator V4. Expanded TCRs were defined as changing significantly between any two time points under a Poisson model with p below 0.0001. TCR abundances were normalised to the total number of TCRs sequenced per sample and were expressed as counts per million. MAIT TCRs were defined by TRAV1-2 paired with TRAJ12, TRAJ20 or TRAJ33, and iNKT TCRs by TRAV10 paired with TRAJ18. VDJdb, accessed 1 November 2021, was searched for CMV, EBV and SARS-CoV-2 annotated TCRs, excluding TCRs annotated for multiple antigens. The raw public data were reprocessed by TCRdb itself: fastp quality trimming at Q25, MiXCR clonotype calling, in-frame beta chains only. Identical CDR3 proteins give one entry, which carries the most common genes and DNA. V and J calls and clone size were set by TCRdb, not the authors. This sample comprises tens of thousands of distinct CDR3 sequences, about 5.2% of them detected only once. The top ten hold under 5.5% of the sample.

This clonotype was detected ten times or more. The antigen it binds to is not known. Base qualities are missing; no much larger clone stands one base away. This sequence originates from an adult who was a healthcare worker with PCR-confirmed SARS-CoV-2 infection or an uninfected control (not recorded which). The V and J segments used are TRBV29-1 and TRBJ1-2, with the D gene not confidently named. The sample was whole blood, taken at baseline. The CDR3 has the sequence CSVAYKGRNYGYTF. The sequenced DNA: TGCAGCGTTGCGTATAAGGGAAGGAACTATGGCTACACCTTC. With all but the CDR3 taken from the reference TRBV29-1 and TRBJ1-2 genes, the full variable domain is: SAVISQKPSRDICQRGTSLTIQCQVDSQVTMMFWYRQQPGQSLTLIATANQGSEATYESGFVIDKFPISRPNLTFSTLTVSNMSPEDSSIYLCSVAYKGRNYGYTFGSGTRLTVV.